The 28 T cell receptor beta chains below come from one sample, sequenced in a study of control samples from healthy donors and cancer patients. Here immunoSEQ multiplex PCR was the method, and the copy in TCRdb shows in-frame clones only, minus some. The sample has around 250,000 clones; over 75% are singletons. Specimen: PBMCs. Receptors originate from a woman aged 60-75 years with lung cancer.

The chain carries TRBV7-2 and TRBJ2-6; tentative D call: TRBD1 (6 bases). The CDR3 is 18 amino acids. Trimming pared 2 bases from V and 0 bases from J, leaving 14 bases between. In germline, CDR1 is SGHTA, CDR2 FQGNSA. CDR3 DNA: TGTGCCAGCAGCTTAACCGGGACACAAAACTCTGGGGCCAACGTCCTGACTTTC. Residues: CASSLTGTQNSGANVLTF.

The chain employs TRBV15 and TRBJ1-2, with TRBD1 matching 9 bases. In germline, CDR1 is LNHNV, CDR2 YYDKDF (reference sequence). The CDR3 is 18 amino acids. The junction had 15 bases not matched to a gene; V was cut back by 4 bases and J by 3 bases. CDR3 region: CATSTLRGTGLRDYGYTF. The CDR3 DNA reads as TGTGCCACCAGCACCCTAAGAGGGACAGGGCTTAGAGACTATGGCTACACCTTC.

The rearrangement uses TRBV5-4 and TRBJ2-7; 15 bases are shared with TRBD2. V was pared by 4 bases and J by 3 bases, with 5 bases of the junction left unmatched. Germline V gene lookup returns CDR1 SGHNT and CDR2 YYREEE (reference sequence). There are 16 residues in the CDR3. The CDR3: CASSTPGLAGGYEQYF. DNA for the CDR3: TGTGCCAGCAGCACCCCGGGACTAGCGGGAGGCTACGAGCAGTACTTC.

CDR3 residues: CASSPRLAWNEQFF. CDR3 coding DNA: TGTGCCAGCAGCCCCCGACTAGCGTGGAATGAGCAGTTCTTC. The V and J genes are TRBV9 and TRBJ2-1; 8 bases agree with TRBD2. The CDR3 consists of 14 residues. The trim removed 4 bases at V and 7 bases at J, leaving 7 bases unmatched. Germline lookup yields CDR1 SGDLS and CDR2 YYNGEE.

The V call is TRBV9, the J call TRBJ1-1; D call uncertain. Germline CDR1 is SGDLS and CDR2 is YYNGEE. V gave up 0 bases and J gave up 1 base, with 7 bases separating them. CDR3 length: 14 residues. CDR3 residues: CASSVGQKNTEAFF. Written as DNA, the CDR3 is TGTGCCAGCAGCGTAGGGCAGAAGAACACTGAAGCTTTCTTT.

The chain couples TRBV29-1 to TRBJ1-4; no firm D call. Trimming shortened V by 4 bases and J by 14 bases, and 17 bases separated the two germline ends. The CDR3 spans 12 residues. Germline loops: CDR1 SQVTM, CDR2 ANQGSEA. This CDR3 is CSVGGVGPTLFF. DNA of the CDR3: TGCAGCGTTGGGGGTGTCGGGCCAACGCTGTTTTTT.

This clone has only one observation. The gene calls are TRBV10-1 and TRBJ2-7, with 11 bases identical to TRBD1. Per the germline V gene, CDR1 is WNHNN and CDR2 is SYGVQD (reference sequence). The CDR3 runs 17 residues. The V gene end was trimmed by 1 base and the J gene end by 6 bases; junction bases not matched to a gene: 11. CDR3 in amino acids: CASSEFGPGQGGREQYF. In nucleotides, the CDR3 is TGCGCCAGCAGTGAGTTTGGCCCGGGACAGGGGGGACGCGAGCAGTACTTC.

The CDR3, as DNA: TGTGCCAGCAGCTTAGAACCCTTCGGGGAGCTGTTTTTT. Encoded protein: CASSLEPFGELFF. The chain joins TRBV11-2 to TRBJ2-2, with D unclear. Trimming took off 0 bases at V and 7 bases at J, with 6 bases between the two ends. Looked up from germline, CDR1 is SGHAT and CDR2 is FQNNGV. The CDR3 runs 13 residues. The variable domain in full, completed from reference TRBV11-2 and TRBJ2-2, reads EAGVAQSPRYKIIEKRQSVAFWCNPISGHATLYWYQQILGQGPKLLIQFQNNGVVDDSQLPKDRFSAERLKGVDSTLKIQPAKLEDSAVYLCASSLEPFGELFFGEGSRLTVL.

This chain uses TRBV5-1 with TRBJ1-4, with 9 positions matching TRBD1. J lost 7 bases, V lost 4 bases, and 8 bases had no gene match. This CDR3 is 15 amino acids long. From germline, CDR1 is SGHRS and CDR2 YFSETQ. The CDR3 loop reads CASSPGQGTSEKLFF. CDR3 in DNA: TGCGCCAGCAGCCCAGGACAGGGGACGAGTGAAAAACTGTTTTTT.

V usage is TRBV5-8 and J usage is TRBJ1-5, with TRBD1 as a possible D gene (6 bases). The V gene's germline CDR1 is SGHTS and CDR2 YDEGEE. The CDR3 sequence is 15 residues long. Trimming removed 4 bases from V and 0 bases from J, with 11 bases in between. The CDR3 DNA reads TGTGCCAGCAGCATAGGACAGTTTAGCAATCAGCCCCAGCATTTT. Translated, it gives CASSIGQFSNQPQHF.

This chain uses TRBV18 with TRBJ2-7, with unresolved D. Per the germline V gene, CDR1 is KGHSH and CDR2 is LQKENI. This CDR3 spans 13 amino acids. The ends were cut back, 2 bases at V and 4 bases at J, with 9 bases in the middle. The CDR3 nucleotides read TGTGCCAGCTCACCAAGCCTGTCATACGAGCAGTACTTC. It is translated as CASSPSLSYEQYF.

The rearrangement links TRBV5-4 to TRBJ2-2; D possibly corresponds to TRBD1 (6 bases). V was shortened by 3 bases and J by 4 bases, with 10 bases between the two germline ends. Germline CDR1 and CDR2: SGHNT and YYREEE (reference sequence). This CDR3 spans 14 amino acids. The CDR3 reads CASSWAGVTGELFF. CDR3 in DNA: TGTGCCAGCAGCTGGGCAGGGGTCACCGGGGAGCTGTTTTTT.

To note about this clone: Since a far larger clone is one base different, this is likely a read error. The chain recombines TRBV7-9 with TRBJ2-7; tentative D call: TRBD1 (5 bases). This CDR3 is 12 amino acids long. Germline V gives CDR1 SEHNR, CDR2 FQNEAQ (reference sequence). CDR3 DNA: TGTGCCAACAGCTTACAGGCCTACGAGCAGTACTTC. It encodes CANSLQAYEQYF.

The V and J genes are TRBV28 and TRBJ1-2; TRBD1 matches at 10 bases. V was pared by 6 bases and J by 9 bases, with 4 bases of the junction left unmatched. Germline V lookup: CDR1 MDHEN, CDR2 SYDVKM. This CDR3 region has 12 residues. The CDR3, as DNA: TGTGCCAGCAGCCGGACAGGGGGGAGCTACACCTTC. Translating it yields CASSRTGGSYTF.

The rearrangement joins TRBV27 to TRBJ2-5; D perhaps matches TRBD2 (6 bases). CDR1 and CDR2 from the germline V gene are MNHEY and SMNVEV (reference sequence). Trimming took off 3 bases at V and 5 bases at J, with 22 bases between the two ends. The CDR3 is 17 amino acids. The DNA of the CDR3 is TGTGCCAGCAGTTTCGCTCGAGGTCAGGGACTGAGGGAGACCCAGTACTTC. This encodes CASSFARGQGLRETQYF.

This chain uses TRBV7-9 with TRBJ1-4; perhaps TRBD1 as D (5 bases). With 5 bases removed from V and 3 bases from J, the gap between germline ends came to 13 bases. Per germline, CDR1 SEHNR and CDR2 FQNEAQ (reference sequence). The CDR3 sequence is 15 residues long. The CDR3 bases are TGTGCCAGCAGCGCCAAAGGGGCGTCTAATGAAAAACTGTTTTTT. Translation: CASSAKGASNEKLFF.

The rearrangement uses TRBV30 and TRBJ2-7; TRBD1 matches at 8 bases. CDR1 GTSNPN and CDR2 SVGIG come from the germline V gene (reference sequence). J lost 4 bases, V lost 2 bases, and 7 bases had no gene match. CDR3 length: 14 amino acids. For the CDR3, the DNA is TGTGCCTGGAGTCGGCAGGGGGCGTTGTACGAGCAGTACTTC. Its protein product is CAWSRQGALYEQYF.

The chain recombines TRBV7-9 with TRBJ2-1; possibly TRBD1 or TRBD2 for D (5 bases each). The CDR3 loop spans 16 amino acids. Trimming shortened V by 1 base and J by 6 bases, and 16 bases separated the two germline ends. CDR1 is SEHNR and CDR2 is FQNEAQ in the germline V gene (reference sequence). Here the CDR3 reads CASSLGHSGPINEQFF. The CDR3 region has the DNA TGTGCCAGCAGCTTAGGCCACTCGGGACCGATCAATGAGCAGTTCTTC.

The gene calls are TRBV5-6 and TRBJ1-2; 7 nucleotides agree with TRBD1. The germline V gene encodes CDR1 SGHDT and CDR2 YYEEEE. This CDR3 region has 14 residues. Unmatched junction bases numbered 3, after V lost 0 bases and J lost 4 bases. CDR3 region: CASSLDRGSYGYTF. CDR3 DNA: TGTGCCAGCAGCTTGGACAGGGGATCCTATGGCTACACCTTC.

The chain has TRBV6-6 and TRBJ1-1; D possibly corresponds to TRBD1 (6 bases). Germline CDR1 MNHNY, CDR2 SVGAGI (reference sequence). V was cut by 5 bases and J by 3 bases, with 13 bases left in between. This CDR3 is built from 14 residues. CDR3 nucleotides: TGTGCCAGCAGTCCAGGCAGGGGCTACACTGAAGCTTTCTTT. It translates to CASSPGRGYTEAFF.

The gene calls are TRBV14 and TRBJ1-1; no definite D call. The CDR3 has 15 amino acids. V shed 2 bases and J shed 3 bases, with 13 bases lying between them. Per the germline V gene, CDR1 is SGHDN and CDR2 is FVKESK. DNA of the CDR3: TGTGCCAGCAGCCAACTGGGGTTTGATGACACTGAAGCTTTCTTT. Residues: CASSQLGFDDTEAFF.

The genes are TRBV15 and TRBJ1-5; TRBD1 aligns across 8 bases. The CDR3 is 14 amino acids. Germline-derived CDR1 and CDR2 are LNHNV and YYDKDF (reference sequence). The trim removed 5 bases at V and 2 bases at J, leaving 2 bases unmatched. The CDR3: CATSETGGNQPQHF. The CDR3 DNA reads TGTGCCACCAGCGAGACAGGGGGCAATCAGCCCCAGCATTTT.

The chain uses TRBV7-9 and TRBJ2-1; D remains ambiguous. The CDR3 contains 14 residues. CDR1 is SEHNR and CDR2 is FQNEAQ in the germline V gene (reference sequence). With 1 base removed from V and 9 bases from J, the gap between germline ends came to 13 bases. DNA for the CDR3: TGTGCCAGCAGCTTAGAGACAACGTCAAGTGAGCAGTTCTTC. The encoded protein is CASSLETTSSEQFF. The entire variable domain, with the rest obtained from reference TRBV7-9 and TRBJ2-1, is as follows: DTGVSQNPRHKITKRGQNVTFRCDPISEHNRLYWYRQTLGQGPEFLTYFQNEAQLEKSRLLSDRFSAERPKGSFSTLEIQRTEQGDSAMYLCASSLETTSSEQFFGPGTRLTVL.

The V gene is TRBV5-4, the J gene TRBJ1-5; D may be TRBD1 (5 bases). Germline CDR1 and CDR2: SGHNT and YYREEE (reference sequence). With 4 bases removed from V and 1 base from J, the gap between germline ends came to 12 bases. This CDR3 region has 15 residues. The CDR3 nucleotides read TGTGCCAGCAGCCGGTGGGGGGAAAGCAATCAGCCCCAGCATTTT. It encodes CASSRWGESNQPQHF.

The chain employs TRBV6-5 and TRBJ2-7, with TRBD1 matching over 11 bases. CDR3 size: 14 residues. The V gene's germline CDR1 is MNHEY and CDR2 SVGAGI. V gave up 6 bases and J gave up 3 bases; unmatched junction bases: 4. This CDR3 reads CASSAGTGGYEQYF. The CDR3 nucleotides are TGTGCCAGCAGCGCCGGGACAGGGGGCTACGAGCAGTACTTC.

V is TRBV29-1 and J is TRBJ2-1, with no clear D. This CDR3 is built from 11 residues. Trimming took off 7 bases at V and 4 bases at J, with 8 bases between the two ends. CDR1 is SQVTM, CDR2 ANQGSEA, per germline. DNA of the CDR3: TGCAGCGCTAAAATTTACAATGAGCAGTTCTTC. Protein sequence: CSAKIYNEQFF.

The chain combines TRBV7-3 with TRBJ1-1; D gene unclear. CDR1 is SGHTA, CDR2 FQGTGA, per germline. Trimming stripped 5 bases from V and 1 base from J, with 11 bases between. CDR3 length: 14 amino acids. The chain's CDR3 is CASSPGLGNTEAFF. CDR3 DNA sequence: TGTGCCAGCAGCCCAGGACTGGGGAACACTGAAGCTTTCTTT.

The rearrangement joins TRBV30 to TRBJ1-6, with a possible D match to TRBD1 (5 bases). This CDR3 comprises 14 residues. Per germline, CDR1 GTSNPN and CDR2 SVGIG (reference sequence). Deletions cut 4 bases from V and 5 bases from J, with 12 bases between. The CDR3 DNA follows: TGTGCCTGGAACCCGGGGGGTAATAATTCACCCCTCCACTTT. This gives the protein CAWNPGGNNSPLHF.